These 30 T cell receptor beta chains originate from one sample sequenced in a study of T cell responses to AZD1222 COVID-19 vaccine. TCRdb's copy holds only in-frame clones and misses some; the assay was immunoSEQ multiplex PCR. The sample includes roughly 65,000 clones, 80% to 85% seen only once; the top ten take about 12%. Sequenced here: peripheral blood, sampled on day 0 of AZD1222 vaccination. The receptors derive from an adult in good health.

The chain recombines TRBV7-9 with TRBJ1-1, with 7 bases fitting TRBD1. The J segment lost 10 bases and the V segment lost 2 bases, leaving 13 bases of the junction unmatched. Germline CDR1 reads SEHNR; CDR2 reads FQNEAQ (reference sequence). This CDR3 is 15 amino acids long. The CDR3 nucleotides read TGTGCCAGCAGCTTACCTAGAAAGGGACAGCGTACAGCTTTCTTT. Its protein product is CASSLPRKGQRTAFF.

This clone appeared a single time. CDR3 protein: CASSIPGQRRDHSNQPQHF. As DNA, the CDR3 is TGTGCCAGTAGTATACCCGGCCAGAGAAGAGATCATAGCAATCAGCCCCAGCATTTT. The chain combines TRBV19 with TRBJ1-5; no clear D. CDR1 is LNHDA and CDR2 is SQIVND in the germline V gene (reference sequence). Trimming took 2 bases from V and 0 from J, leaving 20 bases between them. This CDR3 region has 19 residues. Using reference TRBV19 and TRBJ1-5 for the parts outside the CDR3, the full variable domain is DGGITQSPKYLFRKEGQNVTLSCEQNLNHDAMYWYRQDPGQGLRLIYYSQIVNDFQKGDIAEGYSVSREKKESFPLTVTSAQKNPTAFYLCASSIPGQRRDHSNQPQHFGDGTRLSIL.

The CDR3 here is CASSPRGGGQETQYF. The CDR3 DNA is TGTGCCAGCTCACCACGGGGGGGAGGCCAAGAGACCCAGTACTTC. The V call is TRBV18, the J call TRBJ2-5, with 7 positions matching TRBD2. With V trimmed by 1 base and J by 1 base, 3 bases remained unmatched. CDR3 length equals 15 residues. Germline CDR1 is KGHSH and CDR2 is LQKENI.

The chain combines TRBV4-1 with TRBJ1-1; weak D call: TRBD1 (6 bases). Trimming took 0 bases from V and 1 from J, leaving 9 bases between them. This CDR3 comprises 15 residues. Germline CDR1 MGHRA, CDR2 YSYEKL. CDR3 in amino acids: CASSQDPGQNTEAFF. CDR3 nucleotide sequence: TGCGCCAGCAGCCAAGACCCGGGACAGAACACTGAAGCTTTCTTT.

The V call is TRBV5-6, the J call TRBJ1-2, with a tentative D call TRBD1 (5 bases). In germline, CDR1 is SGHDT, CDR2 YYEEEE. The CDR3 has 14 residues. Trimming removed 0 bases from V and 6 bases from J, with 12 bases in between. The CDR3 nucleotides read TGTGCCAGCAGCTTGGACGGCAGGGAGGATGGCTACACCTTC. Its protein is CASSLDGREDGYTF.

The chain carries TRBV27 and TRBJ1-6; 7 nucleotides match TRBD1. Losses at the gene ends were 7 bases for V and 8 bases for J; bases not matched to a gene: 5. Germline loops: CDR1 MNHEY, CDR2 SMNVEV (reference sequence). CDR3 length equals 13 residues. CDR3 region: CASKATGYSPLHF. The DNA of the CDR3 is TGTGCCAGCAAGGCGACAGGGTATTCACCCCTCCACTTT.

The V and J genes are TRBV6-5 and TRBJ1-1; D is ambiguous. V shed 6 bases and J shed 5 bases, with 16 bases lying between them. Germline V gives CDR1 MNHEY, CDR2 SVGAGI. This CDR3 comprises 14 residues. CDR3 amino acids: CASSPNVGRTEAFF. CDR3 nucleotide sequence: TGTGCCAGCAGCCCCAACGTGGGAAGAACTGAAGCTTTCTTT.

The chain is built from TRBV19 and TRBJ1-6, with 7 bases lining up with TRBD1. Germline V gene sequence: CDR1 LNHDA, CDR2 SQIVND (reference sequence). This CDR3 spans 19 amino acids. V lost 3 bases to trimming and J lost 3 bases; unmatched junction nucleotides: 14. CDR3 nucleotide sequence: TGTGCCAGTAGTATCCTCCCCGTACATGACAGGGTCTATAATTCACCCCTCCACTTT. Protein product: CASSILPVHDRVYNSPLHF.

This clone occurred once. The chain carries TRBV4-2 and TRBJ2-7; no clear D gene. From germline, CDR1 is LGHNA and CDR2 YNFKEQ. With 0 bases removed from V and 0 bases from J, the gap between germline ends came to 9 bases. The CDR3 has 15 residues. For the CDR3, the DNA is TGTGCCAGCAGCCAAGATCTTCGGCCCTCCTACGAGCAGTACTTC. It specifies CASSQDLRPSYEQYF.

This sequence joins TRBV7-9 and TRBJ2-7, with 9 nucleotides matching TRBD2. This CDR3 comprises 13 residues. V shed 5 bases and J 3 bases; nucleotides not matched to a gene: 2. Germline V gene sequence: CDR1 SEHNR, CDR2 FQNEAQ (reference sequence). CDR3 in amino acids: CASSHSGSYEQYF. CDR3 DNA sequence: TGTGCCAGCAGCCATAGCGGGAGCTACGAGCAGTACTTC.

This clone was found a few times. The same CDR3 arises from other DNA sequences in this sample as well. This chain joins TRBV30 and TRBJ1-5; maybe TRBD1 (5 bases). This CDR3 is 13 amino acids long. Germline-derived CDR1 and CDR2 are GTSNPN and SVGIG (reference sequence). Trimming left V 0 bases short and J 5 bases short, with 8 bases between. As DNA, the CDR3 is TGTGCCTGGAGTGTACTGGGGGATCAGCCCCAGCATTTT. It is translated as CAWSVLGDQPQHF.

This chain joins TRBV24-1 and TRBJ2-1; D is unresolved. V was pared by 4 bases and J by 6 bases, with 3 bases between. CDR3 length equals 11 residues. Germline CDR1 is KGHDR and CDR2 is SFDVKD. CDR3 sequence (DNA): TGTGCCACCAGTGACCTCAATGAGCAGTTCTTC. Protein: CATSDLNEQFF.

This rearrangement joins TRBV27 to TRBJ1-4; 7 nucleotides line up with TRBD1. CDR1 and CDR2 (germline): MNHEY, SMNVEV (reference sequence). The V gene end was trimmed by 7 bases and the J gene end by 4 bases; junction bases not matched to a gene: 9. This CDR3 comprises 15 residues. As DNA, the CDR3 is TGTGCCAGCACGGAAAACAGGGGTGGTAATGAAAAACTGTTTTTT. It translates to CASTENRGGNEKLFF.

This sequence joins TRBV6-1 and TRBJ2-7, with 9 bases matching TRBD1. Per germline, CDR1 MNHNS and CDR2 SASEGT. The V gene end was trimmed by 6 bases and the J gene end by 6 bases; junction bases not matched to a gene: 9. CDR3 size: 14 residues. The DNA of the CDR3 is TGTGCCAGCAGCCAGACTACAGGGGGCGGCGAGCAGTACTTC. Its protein product is CASSQTTGGGEQYF.

In its sample, this clone was seen a few times. The chain is built from TRBV7-2 and TRBJ2-1; perhaps TRBD2 as D (5 bases). Germline loops: CDR1 SGHTA, CDR2 FQGNSA. CDR3 length: 15 residues. Trimming shortened V by 1 base and J by 4 bases, and 11 bases separated the two germline ends. CDR3 in amino acids: CASSLEASSYNEQFF. CDR3 nucleotide sequence: TGTGCCAGCAGCTTAGAGGCTAGCTCGTACAATGAGCAGTTCTTC.

The V gene is TRBV10-3, the J gene TRBJ1-6, with D possibly TRBD1 on 6 matching bases. CDR1 and CDR2 (germline): ENHRY, SYGVKD. The ends were cut back, 6 bases at V and 5 bases at J, with 14 bases in the middle. CDR3 length: 15 residues. DNA for the CDR3: TGTGCCATCAGCAAGGGGACACAAGATAATTCACCCCTCCACTTT. This translates into CAISKGTQDNSPLHF.

This rearrangement joins TRBV28 to TRBJ1-5; 7 bases line up with TRBD1. The CDR3 loop spans 15 amino acids. CDR1 is MDHEN and CDR2 is SYDVKM in the germline V gene. The V segment lost 6 bases and the J segment 4 bases; nucleotides outside the gene matches: 9. The CDR3 DNA sequence: TGTGCCAGCAGAAGACAGGGAGGGGCGAATCAGCCCCAGCATTTT. This sequence encodes CASRRQGGANQPQHF.

This clone was seen more than once but under ten times. The chain recombines TRBV19 with TRBJ2-6, with 10 bases lining up with TRBD2. Germline CDR1 LNHDA, CDR2 SQIVND (reference sequence). After removal of 6 bases from V and 1 base from J, the junction contained 12 bases not matched to a gene. The CDR3 has 19 amino acids. CDR3 DNA: TGTGCCAGTAGCTACGACTTACCAGCGGGGGGGTCTGGGGCCAACGTCCTGACTTTC. Translation gives CASSYDLPAGGSGANVLTF.

This rearrangement joins TRBV7-9 to TRBJ1-5; D is unclear. Germline CDR1 SEHNR, CDR2 FQNEAQ (reference sequence). The CDR3 totals 17 residues. Trimming left V 7 bases short and J 11 bases short, with 30 bases between. The CDR3 spells CASTALGRFPSRLAQHF. In DNA, the CDR3 is TGTGCCAGCACCGCGCTGGGTAGGTTCCCCTCGCGTTTGGCCCAGCATTTT.

J is TRBJ2-1 and V is TRBV13, with D perhaps TRBD2 (7 bases). The CDR3 covers 17 residues. V was pared by 1 base and J by 4 bases, with 17 bases between. Germline lookup yields CDR1 PRHDT and CDR2 FYEKMQ (reference sequence). In DNA form, the CDR3 reads TGTGCCAGCAGCTTAGATTTGTGGGGGGGCAGGTACAATGAGCAGTTCTTC. The encoded protein is CASSLDLWGGRYNEQFF.

The chain recombines TRBV28 with TRBJ1-1; 9 nucleotides align to TRBD1. The CDR3 length is 14 residues. Germline CDR1 and CDR2: MDHEN and SYDVKM. V lost 3 bases to trimming and J lost 11 bases; unmatched junction nucleotides: 10. The CDR3 loop is CASSFRDRVLTAFF. CDR3 nucleotide sequence: TGTGCCAGCAGTTTTAGGGACAGGGTGTTAACGGCTTTCTTT. The full variable domain, its missing parts supplied by reference TRBV28 and TRBJ1-1, is DVKVTQSSRYLVKRTGEKVFLECVQDMDHENMFWYRQDPGLGLRLIYFSYDVKMKEKGDIPEGYSVSREKKERFSLILESASTNQTSMYLCASSFRDRVLTAFFGQGTRLTVV.

This chain connects TRBV6-1 to TRBJ1-1, with D possibly being TRBD1 (5 bases). CDR1 MNHNS and CDR2 SASEGT come from the germline V gene. With 1 base removed from V and 2 bases from J, the gap between germline ends came to 11 bases. The CDR3 loop spans 15 amino acids. CDR3 nucleotides: TGTGCCAGCAGTGAAGACCAGGGAGGTAACACTGAAGCTTTCTTT. It translates to CASSEDQGGNTEAFF.

In this sample, this clone turned up a few times. CDR3 DNA: TGTGCCAGCAGCTTAGGGGGAGGGCAGCCCCAGCATTTT. It translates to CASSLGGGQPQHF. V gene TRBV13 combines with J gene TRBJ1-5; D call uncertain. Germline V CDR1 and CDR2: PRHDT, FYEKMQ (reference sequence). This CDR3 is built from 13 residues. Trimming stripped 0 bases from V and 7 bases from J, with 7 bases between.

J is TRBJ2-5 and V is TRBV18; TRBD1 matches at 10 bases. Per germline, CDR1 KGHSH and CDR2 LQKENI. This CDR3 region has 14 residues. V lost 3 bases and J lost 3; bases outside the gene matches: 1. The CDR3 DNA is TGTGCCAGCTCACCGACAGGGGGCGAAGAGACCCAGTACTTC. This translates into CASSPTGGEETQYF.

V and J are TRBV19 and TRBJ1-5; D might be TRBD1 (5 bases). CDR1 and CDR2 (germline): LNHDA, SQIVND (reference sequence). The CDR3 totals 16 residues. Trimming removed 5 bases from V and 7 bases from J, with 21 bases in between. The CDR3 protein is CASSSGANRSNQPQHF. CDR3 in DNA: TGTGCCAGTAGTTCCGGGGCCAATCGCTCCAACCAGCCCCAGCATTTT.

The chain combines TRBV3-1 (or the pseudogene TRBV3-2) with TRBJ1-2; unclear D gene. Trimming pared 0 bases from V and 7 bases from J, leaving 9 bases between. The germline CDR1 and CDR2 sequences are LGHDT and YNNKEL (reference sequence). This CDR3 is 13 amino acids long. The CDR3 protein is CASSQDGVTGYTF. CDR3 in DNA: TGTGCCAGCAGCCAAGATGGTGTCACTGGCTACACCTTC.

V and J are TRBV6-5 and TRBJ1-3, with 8 bases matching TRBD1. Germline CDR1 is MNHEY and CDR2 is SVGAGI. The CDR3 runs 13 residues. Trimming cost V 6 bases and J 4 bases; bases outside gene matches: 2. The CDR3 DNA reads as TGTGCCAGCAGGTGGACAGGGGGAAACACCATATATTTT. This encodes CASRWTGGNTIYF.

This chain joins TRBV6-5 and TRBJ2-5; D gene ambiguous. The V end was cut by 0 bases, the J end by 1 base, with 9 bases between. This CDR3 region has 15 residues. Germline V gene data show CDR1 as MNHEY and CDR2 as SVGAGI. The DNA of the CDR3 is TGTGCCAGCAGTTACTCGTTTCTATCCCAAGAGACCCAGTACTTC. Its protein product is CASSYSFLSQETQYF.

The CDR3 region has the DNA TGTGCCAGCAGCCAAGATATGGTCGGGCTAGCGGTGAACACCGGGGAGCTGTTTTTT. The encoded protein is CASSQDMVGLAVNTGELFF. The chain couples TRBV4-2 to TRBJ2-2; 7 bases are a match to TRBD2. Trimming cost V 0 bases and J 1 base; bases outside gene matches: 11. CDR1 is LGHNA, CDR2 YNFKEQ, per germline. The CDR3 extends over 19 amino acids.

The V and J genes are TRBV14 and TRBJ1-2; no clear D. CDR1 SGHDN and CDR2 FVKESK come from the germline V gene. The CDR3 length is 13 residues. V shed 4 bases and J shed 2 bases, with 8 bases lying between them. The CDR3 sequence: CASSPTLNYGYTF. The CDR3 coding sequence is TGTGCCAGCAGCCCGACCCTGAACTATGGCTACACCTTC. Complete variable domain (other parts from reference TRBV14 and TRBJ1-2): EAGVTQFPSHSVIEKGQTVTLRCDPISGHDNLYWYRRVMGKEIKFLLHFVKESKQDESGMPNNRFLAERTGGTYSTLKVQPAELEDSGVYFCASSPTLNYGYTFGSGTRLTVV.